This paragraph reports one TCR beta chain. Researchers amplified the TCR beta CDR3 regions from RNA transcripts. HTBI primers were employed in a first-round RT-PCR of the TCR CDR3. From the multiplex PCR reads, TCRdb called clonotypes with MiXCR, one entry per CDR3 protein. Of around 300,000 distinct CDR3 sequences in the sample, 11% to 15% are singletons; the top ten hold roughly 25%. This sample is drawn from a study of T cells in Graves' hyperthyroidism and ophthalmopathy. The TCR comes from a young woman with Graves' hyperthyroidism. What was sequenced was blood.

CDR3 residues: CASSSNPDSPLHF. The CDR3 bases are TGTGCCAGCAGCTCGAACCCCGATTCACCCCTCCACTTT. This chain connects TRBV27 to TRBJ1-6, with D unclear. Trimming cost V 6 bases and J 8 bases, with 11 bases left between them. CDR1 and CDR2 from the germline V gene are MNHEY and SMNVEV (reference sequence). There are 13 residues in the CDR3.